These 18 T cell receptor beta chains came from one sample sequenced in a study of T cell responses to AZD1222 COVID-19 vaccine (dated by TCRdb to the early 2020s). The method was the immunoSEQ multiplex PCR assay. TCRdb took this table from immuneACCESS and kept in-frame rearrangements with V and J called. Such tables lack part of the clones; where checked against another copy, unresolved V genes explain under half of the gap, and the rest is unexplained. This sample comprises roughly 130,000 clones, approximately 89% of them detected only once. The ten biggest clones cover roughly 2.8% of the sample. The time point label, as the study defines it: baseline before first vaccination. This material consisted of peripheral blood, taken on day 0 of AZD1222 vaccination. Every receptor here comes from an adult in good health.

The V and J genes are TRBV11-3 and TRBJ2-7; the match to TRBD1 covers 10 bases. CDR1 and CDR2 from the germline V gene are SGHNT and YENEEA. Losses at the gene ends were 5 bases for V and 5 bases for J; bases not matched to a gene: 9. The CDR3 length is 15 residues. CDR3 region: CASSPPGQGFDEQYF. The CDR3 DNA follows: TGTGCCAGCAGCCCTCCGGGACAGGGGTTCGACGAGCAGTACTTC. The variable domain in full, completed from reference TRBV11-3 and TRBJ2-7, reads EAGVVQSPRYKIIEKKQPVAFWCNPISGHNTLYWYLQNLGQGPELLIRYENEEAVDDSQLPKDRFSAERLKGVDSTLKIQPAELGDSAVYLCASSPPGQGFDEQYFGPGTRLTVT.

The genes are TRBV19 and TRBJ2-3, with D possibly matching TRBD2 (6 bases). Trimming shortened V by 4 bases and J by 0 bases, and 11 bases separated the two germline ends. This CDR3 is built from 15 residues. The germline gives CDR1 LNHDA, CDR2 SQIVND (reference sequence). The CDR3 is CASSTTGLSTDTQYF. As DNA, the CDR3 is TGTGCCAGTAGTACGACGGGACTCAGCACAGATACGCAGTATTTT.

The rearrangement links TRBV6-2 or TRBV6-3 to TRBJ2-5; TRBD1 agrees at 7 bases. Per germline, CDR1 MNHEY and CDR2 SVGEGT. This CDR3 contains 15 residues. V was pared by 2 bases and J by 4 bases, with 7 bases of the junction left unmatched. CDR3 DNA: TGTGCCAGCAGTTACAGCTTGACAGGGTTAGAGACCCAGTACTTC. It specifies CASSYSLTGLETQYF.

The V gene is TRBV12-5, the J gene TRBJ1-1; possible D gene TRBD1, 6 bases. Looked up from germline, CDR1 is LGHNT and CDR2 is FRNRAP. Trimming took 1 base from V and 1 from J, leaving 10 bases between them. The CDR3 has 15 amino acids. CDR3 residues: CASGLEGTRNTEAFF. The CDR3 nucleotides are TGTGCTAGTGGTTTGGAAGGGACACGGAACACTGAAGCTTTCTTT.

The chain's CDR3 is CAWSAGGPQHF. The DNA for the CDR3 is TGTGCCTGGAGTGCCGGGGGGCCCCAGCATTTT. The chain has TRBV30 and TRBJ1-5, with a weak D call TRBD1 (5 bases). The V gene's germline CDR1 is GTSNPN and CDR2 SVGIG (reference sequence). The CDR3 has 11 amino acids. V lost 1 base to trimming and J lost 9 bases, with 7 bases between them. Using reference TRBV30 and TRBJ1-5 for the parts outside the CDR3, the full variable domain is SQTIHQWPATLVQPVGSPLSLECTVEGTSNPNLYWYRQAAGRGLQLLFYSVGIGQISSEVPQNLSASRPQDRQFILSSKKLLLSDSGFYLCAWSAGGPQHFGDGTRLSIL.

This chain joins TRBV9 and TRBJ2-1; no definite D call. Germline lookup yields CDR1 SGDLS and CDR2 YYNGEE. The CDR3 spans 18 residues. Trimming stripped 0 bases from V and 0 bases from J, with 16 bases between. The CDR3: CASSVVGSRVSSYNEQFF. The CDR3 DNA follows: TGTGCCAGCAGCGTAGTAGGTAGCCGAGTTAGCTCCTACAATGAGCAGTTCTTC.

This clone was seen once. The genes are TRBV11-2 and TRBJ2-5; D is unclear. Germline CDR1 reads SGHAT; CDR2 reads FQNNGV. V lost 5 bases and J lost 5, with 9 bases in between. The CDR3 runs to 12 residues. CDR3 region: CASSRSFETQYF. The CDR3 coding sequence is TGTGCCAGCAGCCGAAGTTTTGAGACCCAGTACTTC.

This chain links TRBV5-6 with TRBJ2-7, with 7 bases that match TRBD2. Germline V gives CDR1 SGHDT, CDR2 YYEEEE. Unmatched junction bases numbered 5, after V lost 3 bases and J lost 5 bases. This CDR3 has 13 residues. Written as DNA, the CDR3 is TGTGCCAGCAGCTGGACTAGTAAGGACGAGCAGTACTTC. This sequence encodes CASSWTSKDEQYF.

The chain is built from TRBV11-2 and TRBJ1-1, with D perhaps TRBD1 (5 bases). The V end lost 3 bases, the J end lost 1 base, and 9 bases lay between the germline ends. The CDR3 consists of 14 residues. Germline CDR1 SGHAT, CDR2 FQNNGV. The CDR3 region has the DNA TGTGCCAGCAGCTTGGGGGGTGCGAACACTGAAGCTTTCTTT. Its translation is CASSLGGANTEAFF.

The chain uses TRBV13 and TRBJ1-3; no definite D call. V was trimmed by 10 bases and J by 0 bases, leaving 10 bases between them. Germline V gene sequence: CDR1 PRHDT, CDR2 FYEKMQ (reference sequence). This CDR3 has 13 residues. As DNA, the CDR3 is TGTGCCACCTCGTCAGGCTCTGGAAACACCATATATTTT. Its translation: CATSSGSGNTIYF.

This chain links TRBV4-2 with TRBJ1-2, with 7 bases identical to TRBD1. This CDR3 has 14 amino acids. V shed 2 bases, J shed 2 bases, and the junction held 2 bases outside the gene matches. The germline V gene has CDR1 LGHNA and CDR2 YNFKEQ. For the CDR3, the DNA is TGTGCCAGCAGCCAAACAGGGGTAAACTATGGCTACACCTTC. It encodes CASSQTGVNYGYTF.

The chain uses TRBV28 and TRBJ2-7; the D gene could be TRBD1 or TRBD2 (5 bases each). CDR1 and CDR2 from the germline V gene are MDHEN and SYDVKM. Deletions cut 5 bases from V and 1 base from J, with 12 bases between. This CDR3 has 14 residues. CDR3 nucleotide sequence: TGTGCCAGCAGTCCCCTGGGGGATTCCTACGAGCAGTACTTC. Amino acids: CASSPLGDSYEQYF. The full variable domain, rest sourced from reference TRBV28 and TRBJ2-7, is DVKVTQSSRYLVKRTGEKVFLECVQDMDHENMFWYRQDPGLGLRLIYFSYDVKMKEKGDIPEGYSVSREKKERFSLILESASTNQTSMYLCASSPLGDSYEQYFGPGTRLTVT.

This chain connects TRBV6-5 to TRBJ2-7; TRBD1 matches 8 bases. The CDR3 contains 15 residues. Germline V gene lookup returns CDR1 MNHEY and CDR2 SVGAGI. V was pared by 6 bases and J by 7 bases, with 14 bases of the junction left unmatched. DNA for the CDR3: TGTGCCAGCAGACCTGGACAGGGTCGGGTCGGAGAGCAGTACTTC. This sequence encodes CASRPGQGRVGEQYF.

This chain links TRBV18 with TRBJ2-7; 10 bases align to TRBD1. Trimming at V came to 5 bases and at J to 2 bases, leaving 3 bases not matched to a gene. The length of the CDR3 is 14 residues. Germline CDR1 and CDR2: KGHSH and LQKENI. The CDR3 spells CASSGTGVTYEQYF. In DNA form, the CDR3 reads TGTGCCAGCTCAGGGACAGGGGTTACCTACGAGCAGTACTTC.

The chain joins TRBV2 to TRBJ2-1; 12 positions agree with TRBD2. Germline lookup yields CDR1 SNHLY and CDR2 FYNNEI. Trimming took 8 bases from V and 8 from J; bases not matched to a gene: 4. CDR3 length equals 13 residues. CDR3 in DNA: TGTGCCAGCGGCGGACTAGCGGGGTATGAGCAGTTCTTC. It translates to CASGGLAGYEQFF.

This clone was counted a few times. The chain recombines TRBV29-1 with TRBJ1-2, with D unclear. Germline V CDR1 and CDR2: SQVTM, ANQGSEA. The CDR3 has 12 amino acids. V was pared by 3 bases and J by 6 bases, with 11 bases between. The CDR3 nucleotides are TGCAGCGTTGAGGGGTATAGTGATGGCTACACCTTC. Its protein product is CSVEGYSDGYTF.

This chain connects TRBV6-6 to TRBJ1-1; D may be TRBD1 (5 bases). V dropped 5 bases and J dropped 1 base, with 14 bases sitting between them. CDR1 MNHNY and CDR2 SVGAGI come from the germline V gene (reference sequence). The CDR3 sequence is 15 residues long. The CDR3 nucleotides are TGTGCCAGCAGTCTCCACGGGGACGGGAACACTGAAGCTTTCTTT. Its protein product is CASSLHGDGNTEAFF.

The CDR3 spells CTSSLRVERRLYNEQFF. The CDR3 DNA reads as TGCACCAGCAGCCTCAGAGTCGAGCGGAGGTTGTACAATGAGCAGTTCTTC. The chain has TRBV1 and TRBJ2-1; TRBD2 was called by the table and not checked on the DNA. TRBV1 has pseudogene status. The CDR3 runs to 17 residues.